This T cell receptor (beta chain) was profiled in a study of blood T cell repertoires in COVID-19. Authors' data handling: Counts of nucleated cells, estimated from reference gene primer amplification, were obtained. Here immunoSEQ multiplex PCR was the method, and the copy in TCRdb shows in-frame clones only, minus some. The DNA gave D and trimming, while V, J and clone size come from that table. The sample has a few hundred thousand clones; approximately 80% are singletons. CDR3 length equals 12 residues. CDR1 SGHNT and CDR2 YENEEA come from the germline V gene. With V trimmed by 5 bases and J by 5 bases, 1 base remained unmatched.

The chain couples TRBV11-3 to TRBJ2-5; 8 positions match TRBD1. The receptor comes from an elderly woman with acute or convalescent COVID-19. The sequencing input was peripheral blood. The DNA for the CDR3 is TGTGCCAGCAGCCGGACAGGGGAGACCCAGTACTTC. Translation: CASSRTGETQYF.